These 21 T cell receptor beta chains came from one sample sequenced in a study of control samples from healthy donors and cancer patients. Using immunoSEQ multiplex PCR, the repertoire was profiled, and TCRdb retains in-frame clones only, with some absent. This sample has about 120,000 clones, with 92% found just once. The sequencing sample was made of PBMCs. Source of these receptors: an elderly man with head and neck cancer.

The rearrangement links TRBV15 to TRBJ2-6; 9 nucleotides line up with TRBD1. Germline values: CDR1 LNHNV, CDR2 YYDKDF (reference sequence). This CDR3 spans 16 amino acids. After removal of 4 bases from V and 4 bases from J, the junction contained 5 bases not matched to a gene. As DNA, the CDR3 is TGTGCCACCAGCACCTGGGACAGGGCCGGGGCCAACGTCCTGACTTTC. Protein: CATSTWDRAGANVLTF.

The chain joins TRBV12-3 or TRBV12-4 to TRBJ1-2; D not resolved. This CDR3 region has 12 residues. V lost 5 bases to trimming and J lost 4 bases, with 8 bases between them. Here the CDR3 DNA reads TGTGCCAGCAGTGACCGGGGCTATGGCTACACCTTC. Translation gives CASSDRGYGYTF.

This chain uses TRBV4-2 with TRBJ1-2; no clear D gene. CDR1 is LGHNA, CDR2 YNFKEQ, per germline. V was cut by 0 bases and J by 8 bases, with 13 bases left in between. This CDR3 comprises 14 residues. CDR3 sequence reads: CASSQDYKVKGYTF. The CDR3 DNA is TGTGCCAGCAGCCAAGATTACAAGGTTAAGGGCTACACCTTC.

This clone showed up just once. This chain joins TRBV7-6 and TRBJ2-7; 9 bases are a match to TRBD2. With V trimmed by 2 bases and J by 5 bases, 7 bases remained unmatched. Germline V gene lookup returns CDR1 SGHVS and CDR2 FNYEAQ. This CDR3 contains 15 residues. The CDR3 nucleotides read TGTGCCAGCAGCTTAAGTAGCGGGAGTACCCACGAGCAGTACTTC. Translated: CASSLSSGSTHEQYF.

The chain links TRBV14 to TRBJ2-7, with TRBD1 identical over 7 bases. Germline V lookup: CDR1 SGHDN, CDR2 FVKESK. The CDR3 extends over 16 amino acids. V dropped 4 bases and J dropped 0; count of bases not matched to a gene: 9. The CDR3 DNA reads TGTGCCAGCAGCCCGACGGAACAGGGGTTCTCCTACGAGCAGTACTTC. Its protein is CASSPTEQGFSYEQYF.

The rearrangement uses TRBV24-1 and TRBJ1-5, with 7 bases aligning to TRBD1. V shed 6 bases, J shed 4 bases, and the junction held 2 bases outside the gene matches. From germline, CDR1 is KGHDR and CDR2 SFDVKD. This CDR3 comprises 13 residues. CDR3 amino acids: CATSPGGNQPQHF. Written as DNA, the CDR3 is TGTGCCACCAGTCCAGGGGGAAATCAGCCCCAGCATTTT.

V usage is TRBV9 and J usage is TRBJ2-3; D uncertain. CDR3 length: 15 residues. Germline values: CDR1 SGDLS, CDR2 YYNGEE. V gave up 0 bases and J gave up 1 base, with 9 bases separating them. The CDR3 sequence is CASSVDPRRTDTQYF. The CDR3 region has the DNA TGTGCCAGCAGCGTAGATCCCCGGCGCACAGATACGCAGTATTTT.

The chain recombines TRBV25-1 with TRBJ1-4; D not resolved. V was clipped by 4 bases and J by 8 bases, with 23 bases between them. This CDR3 region has 17 residues. CDR1 and CDR2 from the germline V gene are MGHDK and SYGVNS. The CDR3 region has the DNA TGTGCCAGCAGTGCTCCGACGGTCTATGCGTTTGAGGAAAAACTGTTTTTT. Protein product: CASSAPTVYAFEEKLFF.

The V gene is TRBV7-8, the J gene TRBJ2-5; possibly TRBD2 for D (6 bases). Trimming took 5 bases from V and 2 from J, leaving 21 bases between them. This CDR3 has 17 amino acids. Germline V gives CDR1 SGHVS, CDR2 FQNEAQ. The chain's CDR3 is CASSRRRGGTGQETQYF. CDR3 nucleotide sequence: TGTGCCAGCAGCCGAAGACGGGGCGGGACGGGACAAGAGACCCAGTACTTC.

This chain connects TRBV5-4 to TRBJ2-5; TRBD2 aligns across 9 bases. The CDR3 contains 14 residues. Germline values: CDR1 SGHNT, CDR2 YYREEE (reference sequence). The V gene end was trimmed by 0 bases and the J gene end by 7 bases; junction bases not matched to a gene: 4. CDR3 bases: TGTGCCAGCAGCTTGGTGCGGGAGGGTGGGACCCAGTACTTC. As protein: CASSLVREGGTQYF.

The chain couples TRBV6-4 to TRBJ2-1, with 12 bases lining up with TRBD2. CDR3 length: 14 residues. J gave up 12 bases and V 5 bases, and 8 bases lay outside the gene matches. Germline V gives CDR1 MRHNA, CDR2 SNTAGT. The CDR3 here is CASSLAGGQDGQFF. The CDR3 DNA is TGTGCCAGCAGTCTAGCGGGGGGGCAGGATGGGCAGTTCTTC.

J is TRBJ1-4 and V is TRBV30; TRBD1 matches 8 bases. This CDR3 is built from 15 residues. V trimming: 3 bases; J trimming: 7 bases; junction bases outside the gene matches: 10. Germline CDR1 and CDR2: GTSNPN and SVGIG (reference sequence). CDR3 bases: TGTGCCTGGAGCGACCAGGGGGCGGGCGGTGAAAAACTGTTTTTT. It encodes CAWSDQGAGGEKLFF. Full variable domain (missing parts from reference TRBV30 and TRBJ1-4): SQTIHQWPATLVQPVGSPLSLECTVEGTSNPNLYWYRQAAGRGLQLLFYSVGIGQISSEVPQNLSASRPQDRQFILSSKKLLLSDSGFYLCAWSDQGAGGEKLFFGSGTQLSVL.

V is TRBV29-1 and J is TRBJ2-3; 9 bases map to TRBD2. Trimming removed 4 bases from V and 0 bases from J; junction bases left unmatched: 2. There are 14 residues in the CDR3. Germline CDR1 is SQVTM and CDR2 is ANQGSEA. The CDR3 loop reads CSVAAGGSTDTQYF. The CDR3 region has the DNA TGCAGCGTTGCGGCGGGGGGGAGCACAGATACGCAGTATTTT.

This chain connects TRBV7-9 to TRBJ2-5; a weak D match, TRBD1 (5 bases). The CDR3 has 14 amino acids. The V end was cut by 5 bases, the J end by 2 bases, with 12 bases between. The germline gives CDR1 SEHNR, CDR2 FQNEAQ (reference sequence). In DNA form, the CDR3 reads TGTGCCAGCAGCCGAGACAGAGAACAAGAGACCCAGTACTTC. Amino acid sequence: CASSRDREQETQYF. Full variable domain (rest looked up from reference TRBV7-9 and TRBJ2-5): DTGVSQNPRHKITKRGQNVTFRCDPISEHNRLYWYRQTLGQGPEFLTYFQNEAQLEKSRLLSDRFSAERPKGSFSTLEIQRTEQGDSAMYLCASSRDREQETQYFGPGTRLLVL.

The chain is built from TRBV7-6 and TRBJ2-7, with 8 bases fitting TRBD1. The ends lost 0 bases at V and 2 bases at J; junction bases unmatched: 3. The germline CDR1 and CDR2 sequences are SGHVS and FNYEAQ. The CDR3 loop spans 15 amino acids. CDR3 nucleotide sequence: TGTGCCAGCAGCTTAGCGGGGACAGGAGCCTACGAGCAGTACTTC. Residues: CASSLAGTGAYEQYF.

This chain connects TRBV30 to TRBJ1-5; no definite D call. CDR3 length: 13 amino acids. The V end lost 2 bases, the J end lost 7 bases, and 12 bases lay between the germline ends. Germline loops: CDR1 GTSNPN, CDR2 SVGIG (reference sequence). For the CDR3, the DNA is TGTGCCTGGAGTCCGGATCTCCAACAGCCCCAGCATTTT. Residues: CAWSPDLQQPQHF.

This rearrangement joins TRBV7-2 to TRBJ1-5; 11 bases agree with TRBD1. Germline CDR1 is SGHTA and CDR2 is FQGNSA. The CDR3 is 16 residues long. The ends lost 1 base at V and 6 bases at J; junction bases unmatched: 5. The CDR3, as DNA: TGTGCCAGCAGCTTAGAAGGGACAGGGGGATCTCAGCCCCAGCATTTT. Translating it yields CASSLEGTGGSQPQHF.

This clone appeared a single time. This chain joins TRBV10-3 and TRBJ2-7; the match to TRBD2 covers 7 bases. This CDR3 is 13 amino acids long. After removal of 7 bases from V and 3 bases from J, the junction contained 6 bases not matched to a gene. The germline CDR1 and CDR2 sequences are ENHRY and SYGVKD. CDR3 sequence: CAITPGLIYEQYF. For the CDR3, the DNA is TGTGCCATCACCCCGGGACTAATCTACGAGCAGTACTTC.

This sequence joins TRBV6-5 and TRBJ2-3, with unresolved D. V was trimmed by 5 bases and J by 4 bases, leaving 13 bases between them. Germline CDR1 reads MNHEY; CDR2 reads SVGAGI. This CDR3 has 14 amino acids. CDR3 sequence reads: CASSPRPTADTQYF. CDR3 in DNA: TGTGCCAGCAGTCCCAGACCTACCGCAGATACGCAGTATTTT.

This clone has a single count. The chain couples TRBV10-1 to TRBJ1-1, with no clear D. V lost 0 bases and J 8 bases, leaving 19 bases between the germline ends. Looked up from germline, CDR1 is WNHNN and CDR2 is SYGVQD (reference sequence). This CDR3 is built from 16 residues. The CDR3 nucleotides read TGCGCCAGCAGTGAGTCACGGGCCCCGAGCCTCCGAGAAGCTTTCTTT. It yields the protein CASSESRAPSLREAFF.

This rearrangement joins TRBV6-5 to TRBJ2-7, with D perhaps matching TRBD1 (6 bases). V lost 5 bases and J lost 3, with 17 bases in between. The CDR3 contains 15 residues. Germline V lookup: CDR1 MNHEY, CDR2 SVGAGI. In DNA form, the CDR3 reads TGTGCCAGCAGTCGTCAAGGCAGGGGAGACTACGAGCAGTACTTC. This sequence encodes CASSRQGRGDYEQYF.